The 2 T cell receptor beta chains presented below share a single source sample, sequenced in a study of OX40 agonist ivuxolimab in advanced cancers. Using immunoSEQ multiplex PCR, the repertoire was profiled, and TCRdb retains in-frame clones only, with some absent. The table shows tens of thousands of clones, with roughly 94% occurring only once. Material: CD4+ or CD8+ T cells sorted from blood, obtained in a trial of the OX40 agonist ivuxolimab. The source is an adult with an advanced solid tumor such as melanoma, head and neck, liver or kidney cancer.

The CDR3 protein is CASSYSTTGSYNEQFF. CDR3 in DNA: TGTGCCAGCAGTTACTCCACGACGGGATCCTACAATGAGCAGTTCTTC. The V gene is TRBV6-5, the J gene TRBJ2-1; possibly TRBD2 for D (5 bases). The ends were cut back, 0 bases at V and 1 base at J, with 10 bases in the middle. The CDR3 consists of 16 residues. CDR1 is MNHEY and CDR2 is SVGAGI in the germline V gene.

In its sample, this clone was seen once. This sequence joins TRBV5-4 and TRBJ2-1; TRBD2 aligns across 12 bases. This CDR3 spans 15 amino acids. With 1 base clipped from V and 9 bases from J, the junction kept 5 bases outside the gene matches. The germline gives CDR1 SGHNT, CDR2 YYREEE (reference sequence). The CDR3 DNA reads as TGTGCCAGCAGCTTGTCGACTAGCGGGAGTCTTGAGCAGTTCTTC. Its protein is CASSLSTSGSLEQFF.